This T cell receptor beta chain was sequenced during a study of T cell repertoires in cytomegalovirus infection (dated by TCRdb to about 2019). About the study as a whole: Donor HLA type was relevant to the analysis, because carriage of CMV infection together with the matching HLA type was indicated by public TCR beta signatures. Study-level results and caveats: In both this cohort and an independent roughly 400-donor cohort, the cumulative frequency of public TCR beta family members distinguished carriers of CMV infection plus the relevant HLA type. The ex vivo response was dominated by HLA-C-restricted CMV-specific TCR beta clonotypes, which also provided the single most frequent clonotype in two of eight donors.

The germline V and J ends show losses of 6 bases and 8 bases respectively, and no gene match explains 7 bases of the junction. From the germline V gene, CDR1 is MDHEN and CDR2 is SYDVKM. Measured from the cysteine to the phenylalanine, the CDR3 is 15 residues long. This entry keeps only the CDR3 DNA: 45 bases, framed from base 1. Sequencing used an Illumina HiSeq 1500. TCRdb trimmed public reads at Q25 via fastp, called clones via MiXCR and kept in-frame beta chains. Entries are consolidated by CDR3 protein sequence, retaining the most common genes and DNA. This sample lists a few hundred thousand distinct CDR3 sequences; roughly 10% were detected once. Roughly 16% of the sample rests with the top ten. A remark on this clonotype: Its antigen is currently not known. Base qualities are not recorded, but no much larger clone differs from it by a single base.

Sequencing input: PBMCs. The clonotype was recovered from a human donor in good health (CMV status not recorded). Some clones in this sample may be carry-over from other donors' samples. The rearrangement joined TRBV28 to TRBJ2-1; 13 bases in the middle match TRBD2. CDR3 reads: CASSRTSGGRDEQFF. The nucleotide sequence is TGTGCCAGCAGCCGGACTAGCGGGGGAAGGGATGAGCAGTTCTTC.